What follows are 26 T cell receptor beta chains derived from one specimen sequenced in a study of blood T cells in healthy people across ages. With a J-beta primer mix and a sample-barcoded 5' primer, a second PCR ran roughly 6 to 11 cycles. TCRdb re-derived calls from the 5' RACE reads in MiXCR, one entry per CDR3 protein. The table lists about 830,000 distinct CDR3 sequences, roughly 60% of them singletons. Sequenced input: blood. These receptors came from a man aged 25 to 40 in good health.

This clonotype was counted a few times. The chain is built from TRBV20-1 and TRBJ2-5; 7 bases map to TRBD1. TRBJ2-7 matches the DNA end more closely, so the J call is doubtful. Germline V gene lookup returns CDR1 DFQATT and CDR2 SNEGSKA (reference sequence). The CDR3 extends over 14 amino acids. CDR3 nucleotides: TGCAGTGCTCCGACAGGGACCCTCTCCTACGAGCAGTACTTC. Its protein is CSAPTGTLSYEQYF.

This chain joins TRBV12-3 or TRBV12-4 and TRBJ2-7; D might be TRBD1 or TRBD2, each matching 5 bases. The CDR3 loop spans 14 amino acids. Trimming stripped 3 bases from V and 0 bases from J, with 9 bases between. The CDR3: CASSFEGNSYEQYF. CDR3 bases: TGTGCCAGCAGTTTTGAGGGGAACTCCTACGAGCAGTACTTC.

This clonotype was observed a single time. J is TRBJ2-5 and V is TRBV25-1; D is unresolved. Germline-derived CDR1 and CDR2 are MGHDK and SYGVNS. V lost 8 bases and J 5 bases, leaving 9 bases between the germline ends. The CDR3 is made up of 11 amino acids. The CDR3 nucleotides are TGTGCCAGCGGAGCTGGGGAGACCCAGTACTTC. This translates into CASGAGETQYF.

This clonotype has only a few counts. The chain uses TRBV11-2 and TRBJ2-1; a weak D match, TRBD2 (5 bases). V lost 8 bases, J lost 7 bases, and 15 bases lay in between. The CDR3 consists of 13 residues. Germline loops: CDR1 SGHAT, CDR2 FQNNGV. The CDR3: CASHLSGVNEQFF. Here the CDR3 DNA reads TGTGCCAGCCACCTTTCCGGGGTTAATGAGCAGTTCTTC.

For this clonotype: The junction shows a germline mismatch at one end, possibly a read error. The V gene is TRBV7-2, the J gene TRBJ1-2, with no clear D. This CDR3 is 12 amino acids long. Germline V gene data show CDR1 as SGHTA and CDR2 as FQGNSA. CDR3 DNA sequence: TGTGCCAGCAGCTTAGGGGGTGGTGGCCACACCTTC. Translated: CASSLGGGGHTF.

This chain uses TRBV11-2 with TRBJ2-7, with 9 positions matching TRBD1. The last part of the DNA fits TRBJ2-5 better; the J call may be wrong. CDR1 and CDR2 (germline): SGHAT, FQNNGV. The CDR3 is 16 residues long. The CDR3 nucleotides read TGTGCCAGCAGCTCAATCCGGGACAGGGTCGGAGAGACCCAGTACTTC. Protein: CASSSIRDRVGETQYF.

The sample holds many counts of this clonotype. J is TRBJ2-1 and V is TRBV20-1, with D maybe TRBD2 (6 bases). Between the trimmed V and J ends, which lost 3 bases and 1 base, there was a span of 13 bases. CDR3 size: 15 residues. In germline, CDR1 is DFQATT, CDR2 SNEGSKA (reference sequence). The CDR3 sequence is CSASLGTVSYNEQFF. The CDR3 nucleotides are TGCAGTGCTAGTTTGGGGACTGTATCCTACAATGAGCAGTTCTTC.

This chain joins TRBV20-1 and TRBJ2-5; 7 bases are shared with TRBD1. Trimming took 4 bases from V and 3 from J; bases not matched to a gene: 5. Looked up from germline, CDR1 is DFQATT and CDR2 is SNEGSKA (reference sequence). CDR3 length equals 13 residues. This chain's CDR3 is CSAIGQGEETQYF. The CDR3 DNA reads as TGCAGTGCTATTGGGCAGGGGGAAGAGACCCAGTACTTC.

The chain uses TRBV30 and TRBJ2-3; TRBD2 matches at 7 bases. Germline CDR1 is GTSNPN and CDR2 is SVGIG (reference sequence). V shed 0 bases and J 8 bases; nucleotides not matched to a gene: 8. The CDR3 runs to 14 residues. CDR3: CAWSVAGVRGTQYF. The DNA for the CDR3 is TGTGCCTGGAGTGTTGCGGGGGTCCGGGGTACGCAGTATTTT.

This clonotype was detected a few times. This rearrangement joins TRBV7-8 to TRBJ1-6, with D hard to call. CDR1 and CDR2 (germline): SGHVS, FQNEAQ. The CDR3 loop spans 16 amino acids. Trimming left V 1 base short and J 5 bases short, with 12 bases between. The CDR3 here is CASSLVSGWNNSPLHF. For the CDR3, the DNA is TGTGCCAGCAGCTTAGTGTCGGGGTGGAATAATTCACCCCTCCACTTT.

This clonotype was counted only a few times. The chain links TRBV10-3 to TRBJ2-5; 13 bases are a match to TRBD2. The V and J ends lost 4 bases and 5 bases, in that order; junction bases with no gene match: 7. CDR1 is ENHRY, CDR2 SYGVKD, per germline. CDR3 size: 16 residues. CDR3 loop: CAISATSGGAEETQYF. CDR3 bases: TGTGCCATCAGTGCCACTAGCGGGGGGGCCGAGGAGACCCAGTACTTC.

CDR3 in amino acids: CASSNSGGLETQYF. CDR3 coding DNA: TGTGCCAGCAGTAACAGCGGGGGGTTGGAGACCCAGTACTTC. The chain joins TRBV27 to TRBJ2-5; 9 bases are a match to TRBD2. Germline V gives CDR1 MNHEY, CDR2 SMNVEV (reference sequence). The J segment lost 5 bases and the V segment lost 5 bases, leaving 6 bases of the junction unmatched. The CDR3 extends over 14 amino acids.

The chain has TRBV10-3 and TRBJ2-1, with TRBD2 identical over 8 bases. This CDR3 has 15 amino acids. Germline V CDR1 and CDR2: ENHRY, SYGVKD. The trim removed 2 bases at V and 4 bases at J, leaving 4 bases unmatched. Here the CDR3 DNA reads TGTGCCATCAGTGAGCGGGGGGGCCAATACAATGAGCAGTTCTTC. Protein product: CAISERGGQYNEQFF.

This clonotype has more than one count but fewer than ten. This chain connects TRBV7-2 to TRBJ2-5; 7 nucleotides line up with TRBD1. V lost 1 base to trimming and J lost 4 bases; unmatched junction nucleotides: 6. The CDR3 is 15 amino acids. Germline V gene sequence: CDR1 SGHTA, CDR2 FQGNSA. CDR3 sequence reads: CASSLVQGQGETQYF. For the CDR3, the DNA is TGTGCCAGCAGCTTAGTACAGGGGCAAGGAGAGACCCAGTACTTC.

The rearrangement links TRBV5-1 to TRBJ2-7; unclear D gene. The CDR3 has 13 residues. With 3 bases removed from V and 6 bases from J, the gap between germline ends came to 13 bases. Germline assignment: CDR1 SGHRS and CDR2 YFSETQ. The CDR3 sequence: CASSSLVSGEQYF. CDR3 DNA sequence: TGCGCCAGCAGCTCTCTTGTTTCGGGCGAGCAGTACTTC.

This clonotype was observed a few times. The chain employs TRBV7-2 and TRBJ2-1; 9 bases agree with TRBD2. CDR1 is SGHTA, CDR2 FQGNSA, per germline. The CDR3 contains 14 residues. V gave up 1 base and J gave up 9 bases; unmatched junction bases: 4. CDR3 sequence reads: CASSLGGGVGEQFF. CDR3 DNA sequence: TGTGCCAGCAGCTTAGGCGGGGGGGTTGGTGAGCAGTTCTTC.

The chain couples TRBV12-3 or TRBV12-4 to TRBJ2-1; 9 nucleotides match TRBD1. This CDR3 is built from 16 residues. J gave up 0 bases and V 6 bases, and 6 bases lay outside the gene matches. The CDR3 protein is CASRGQGTSSYNEQFF. The DNA for the CDR3 is TGTGCCAGCAGGGGACAGGGTACCAGCTCCTACAATGAGCAGTTCTTC.

This clonotype came up a few times. This chain uses TRBV20-1 with TRBJ2-7; possibly TRBD1 for D (7 bases). The germline V gene encodes CDR1 DFQATT and CDR2 SNEGSKA (reference sequence). Trimming cost V 4 bases and J 5 bases, with 21 bases left between them. This CDR3 comprises 15 residues. CDR3 bases: TGCAGTGCTAAAAGTGGGCAGGGGGGTTCCCACGAGCAGTACTTC. Its translation is CSAKSGQGGSHEQYF.

The chain joins TRBV6-2 or TRBV6-3 to TRBJ2-1; no clear D gene. The germline V and J ends were trimmed by 2 bases and 4 bases, with 6 bases remaining between them. CDR1 MNHEY and CDR2 SVGEGT come from the germline V gene. The CDR3 length is 13 residues. CDR3 in DNA: TGTGCCAGCAGTTACGAGCGTTACAATGAGCAGTTCTTC. Its protein product is CASSYERYNEQFF.

The sample holds a few counts of this clonotype. This rearrangement joins TRBV7-2 to TRBJ2-1; no reliable D call. The CDR3 consists of 13 residues. Trimming cost V 10 bases and J 9 bases, with 19 bases left between them. The germline V gene encodes CDR1 SGHTA and CDR2 FQGNSA. CDR3 sequence reads: CATDTMTGGEQFF. CDR3 nucleotide sequence: TGTGCCACCGACACCATGACCGGCGGTGAGCAGTTCTTC.

This clonotype appeared many times. This rearrangement joins TRBV4-2 to TRBJ2-1; 7 bases are a match to TRBD1. This CDR3 has 15 amino acids. CDR1 and CDR2 from the germline V gene are LGHNA and YNFKEQ. V was pared by 1 base and J by 5 bases, with 5 bases of the junction left unmatched. This CDR3 reads CASSQGPTGNNEQFF. In DNA, the CDR3 is TGTGCCAGCAGCCAAGGTCCGACAGGGAACAATGAGCAGTTCTTC.

The CDR3: CASSSIHRAYEQYF. CDR3 sequence (DNA): TGTGCCAGCAGCTCGATACACCGAGCCTACGAGCAGTACTTC. The genes are TRBV7-9 and TRBJ2-7; D remains ambiguous. CDR3 length: 14 amino acids. The V gene's germline CDR1 is SEHNR and CDR2 FQNEAQ (reference sequence). The V gene lost 4 bases and the J gene lost 2 bases, with 12 bases spanning the gap.

J is TRBJ2-1 and V is TRBV6-5, with TRBD1 matching over 9 bases. Per germline, CDR1 MNHEY and CDR2 SVGAGI. V lost 8 bases, J lost 7 bases, and 6 bases stayed unmatched. CDR3 length: 13 residues. The CDR3 DNA is TGTGCCAGCCTCGGACAGGGGAGGAATGAGCAGTTCTTC. It is translated as CASLGQGRNEQFF.

The rearrangement joins TRBV20-1 to TRBJ2-1, with 9 bases lining up with TRBD1. V lost 6 bases to trimming and J lost 6 bases; unmatched junction nucleotides: 6. This CDR3 has 13 residues. CDR1 and CDR2 from the germline V gene are DFQATT and SNEGSKA (reference sequence). The CDR3 protein is CSAADRGPNEQFF. CDR3 in DNA: TGCAGTGCCGCGGACAGGGGTCCCAATGAGCAGTTCTTC.

The chain is built from TRBV3-1 and TRBJ2-1; tentative D call: TRBD1 (6 bases). Trimming took off 4 bases at V and 9 bases at J, with 13 bases between the two ends. The CDR3 has 13 residues. Germline loops: CDR1 LGHDT, CDR2 YNNKEL (reference sequence). The CDR3 loop reads CASSPGTYGEQFF. CDR3 sequence (DNA): TGTGCCAGCAGCCCAGGGACATACGGTGAGCAGTTCTTC.

This chain joins TRBV7-8 and TRBJ1-2; no clear D. The V end was cut by 5 bases, the J end by 4 bases, with 20 bases between. Germline-derived CDR1 and CDR2 are SGHVS and FQNEAQ. This CDR3 is 16 amino acids long. The DNA of the CDR3 is TGTGCCAGCAGCGCCACCGGGAGAAACATCGGCTATGGCTACACCTTC. It is translated as CASSATGRNIGYGYTF.